The clone carrying this TCR beta chain was seen ten or more times. Antigen unknown. The time point denotes: persistent/refractory GD, antithyroid drugs over 5 years with positive TRAb. The TCR library was made from RNA extracted from PBMCs. The sample is drawn from a study of regulatory T cells in long-lasting Graves disease. General observations from the study: It was possible that the small sample size reduced accuracy. Newly diagnosed Graves' patients had higher TCR diversity than persistent ones. The persistent group shared 2,500 to 3,000 public clonotypes, more than the approximately 1,000 shared by new patients.

Both iRepertoire HTBI primers and Arm-PCR of CDR3 regions were used to build the TCR beta libraries. MiXCR, applied by TCRdb to the multiplex PCR reads, yields one record per CDR3 protein. Seen here are over 350,000 distinct CDR3 sequences, about 20% observed once, and the top ten hold less than 25%. The sequenced sample was peripheral blood mononuclear cells (PBMCs), obtained when the disease was refractory, from a patient treated with antithyroid drugs. This TCR was sampled from a female donor with Graves disease.

The CDR3 loop reads CASSEGLGGRLEYEQYF. In nucleotides, the CDR3 is TGTGCCAGCAGTGAAGGGCTGGGAGGGCGGCTTGAATACGAGCAGTACTTC. This rearrangement joins TRBV6-2 or TRBV6-3 to TRBJ2-7; 7 bases are a match to TRBD2. After removal of 5 bases from V and 4 bases from J, the junction contained 17 bases not matched to a gene. This CDR3 has 17 amino acids. Looked up from germline, CDR1 is MNHEY and CDR2 is SVGEGT.